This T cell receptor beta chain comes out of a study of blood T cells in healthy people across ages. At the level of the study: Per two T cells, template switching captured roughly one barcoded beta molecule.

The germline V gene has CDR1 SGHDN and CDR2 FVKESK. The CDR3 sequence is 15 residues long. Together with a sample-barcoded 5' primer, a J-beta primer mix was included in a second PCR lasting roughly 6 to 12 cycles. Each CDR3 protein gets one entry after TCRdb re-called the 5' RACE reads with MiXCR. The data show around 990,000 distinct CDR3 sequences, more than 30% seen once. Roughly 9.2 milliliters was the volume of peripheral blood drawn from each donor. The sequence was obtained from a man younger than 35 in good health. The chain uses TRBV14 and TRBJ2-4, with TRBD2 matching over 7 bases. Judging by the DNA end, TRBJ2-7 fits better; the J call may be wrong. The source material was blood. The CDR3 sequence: CASSHGGVQHYEQYF. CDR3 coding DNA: TGTGCCAGCAGCCATGGGGGGGTCCAACACTACGAGCAGTACTTC.